The 22 T cell receptor beta chains in this list originate from one sample, sequenced in a study of blood T cell repertoires in COVID-19. Profiled with immunoSEQ multiplex PCR; TCRdb holds only in-frame clones, not every one. The sample has under 200,000 clones; 87% are singletons. Sequenced sample: peripheral blood. Receptors originate from a woman aged 60-75 years who had recovered from COVID-19.

The gene calls are TRBV4-3 and TRBJ2-5, with D unclear. Germline CDR1 is LGHNA and CDR2 is YSLEER. The CDR3 sequence is 14 residues long. Trimming took off 2 bases at V and 2 bases at J, with 9 bases between the two ends. As DNA, the CDR3 is TGCGCCAGCAGCCAAACAACGAATCAAGAGACCCAGTACTTC. It is translated as CASSQTTNQETQYF.

This sequence joins TRBV18 and TRBJ1-1, with unresolved D. This CDR3 has 13 residues. CDR1 KGHSH and CDR2 LQKENI come from the germline V gene. Trimming stripped 2 bases from V and 3 bases from J, with 7 bases between. The CDR3 DNA is TGTGCCAGCTCACCATCCCGGGACACTGAAGCTTTCTTT. Residues: CASSPSRDTEAFF.

V usage is TRBV6-6 and J usage is TRBJ2-7; D is uncertain. The CDR3 spans 12 residues. V shed 5 bases and J shed 2 bases, with 7 bases lying between them. CDR1 and CDR2 from the germline V gene are MNHNY and SVGAGI (reference sequence). The CDR3: CASSPGPYEQYF. In DNA, the CDR3 is TGTGCCAGCAGTCCGGGTCCCTACGAGCAGTACTTC.

This clone was found a few times. The chain is built from TRBV11-1 and TRBJ1-1; TRBD1 is a possible D gene (6 bases). V lost 5 bases and J lost 1, with 11 bases in between. The germline V gene has CDR1 SGHAT and CDR2 FQDESV (reference sequence). CDR3 length: 14 residues. The CDR3 DNA follows: TGTGCCAGCAGCGCACACAGGGCGAACACTGAAGCTTTCTTT. Amino acid sequence: CASSAHRANTEAFF.

This clone occurred once. The V and J genes are TRBV28 and TRBJ2-3; TRBD2 might be the D (5 bases). This CDR3 has 14 amino acids. The V and J ends lost 6 bases and 0 bases respectively, with 10 bases between them. Germline CDR1 MDHEN, CDR2 SYDVKM. This CDR3 reads CASRGGSSTDTQYF. The CDR3 nucleotides are TGTGCCAGCAGAGGTGGGAGTAGCACAGATACGCAGTATTTT.

This chain's CDR3 is CASSYDRGQEKLFF. The CDR3 nucleotides are TGTGCCAGCAGTTACGATAGGGGACAGGAAAAACTGTTTTTT. The chain uses TRBV6-5 and TRBJ1-4, with 7 bases aligning to TRBD1. Trimming removed 2 bases from V and 8 bases from J; junction bases left unmatched: 5. Germline-derived CDR1 and CDR2 are MNHEY and SVGAGI. The CDR3 runs 14 residues.

The chain carries TRBV7-9 and TRBJ2-7; possibly TRBD2 for D (5 bases). CDR1 is SEHNR, CDR2 FQNEAQ, per germline (reference sequence). V lost 5 bases, J lost 4 bases, and 12 bases lay in between. The CDR3 consists of 13 residues. In DNA, the CDR3 is TGTGCCAGCAGCCAGAGGGAGCTATACGAGCAGTACTTC. Translation gives CASSQRELYEQYF.

The chain is built from TRBV7-9 and TRBJ2-1, with D possibly being TRBD2 (6 bases). The germline V and J ends were trimmed by 5 bases and 5 bases, with 13 bases remaining between them. This CDR3 is 14 amino acids long. CDR1 is SEHNR, CDR2 FQNEAQ, per germline (reference sequence). CDR3 residues: CASSDRGTHNEQFF. CDR3 in DNA: TGTGCCAGCAGCGATCGGGGGACCCACAATGAGCAGTTCTTC. The variable domain in full, completed from reference TRBV7-9 and TRBJ2-1, reads DTGVSQNPRHKITKRGQNVTFRCDPISEHNRLYWYRQTLGQGPEFLTYFQNEAQLEKSRLLSDRFSAERPKGSFSTLEIQRTEQGDSAMYLCASSDRGTHNEQFFGPGTRLTVL.

This chain joins TRBV27 and TRBJ1-6; D remains ambiguous. Germline V gene lookup returns CDR1 MNHEY and CDR2 SMNVEV (reference sequence). The CDR3 runs 15 residues. Trimming left V 3 bases short and J 4 bases short, with 10 bases between. The CDR3 nucleotides read TGTGCCAGCAGTTTTGATAGCCAGTATAATTCACCCCTCCACTTT. Its protein product is CASSFDSQYNSPLHF.

The rearrangement uses TRBV3-1 (or the pseudogene TRBV3-2) and TRBJ2-5; TRBD2 might be the D (6 bases). V shed 4 bases and J shed 4 bases, with 13 bases lying between them. Germline CDR1 reads LGHDT; CDR2 reads YNNKEL (reference sequence). This CDR3 has 14 amino acids. The CDR3 protein is CASSRQGAGETQYF. The CDR3 bases are TGTGCCAGCAGCCGCCAGGGAGCGGGAGAGACCCAGTACTTC.

V usage is TRBV4-1 and J usage is TRBJ2-3; TRBD1 aligns across 11 bases. V shed 3 bases and J 4 bases; nucleotides not matched to a gene: 6. Germline CDR1 and CDR2: MGHRA and YSYEKL. This CDR3 is 16 amino acids long. The CDR3 reads CASSHGTGGGADTQYF. The CDR3 DNA is TGCGCCAGCAGCCACGGGACAGGGGGGGGAGCAGATACGCAGTATTTT.

The chain is built from TRBV18 and TRBJ2-5, with 9 nucleotides matching TRBD1. The junction had 1 base not matched to a gene; V was cut back by 1 base and J by 4 bases. The CDR3 sequence is 14 residues long. Germline CDR1 KGHSH, CDR2 LQKENI. The CDR3 sequence: CASSPLDRGETQYF. The CDR3, as DNA: TGTGCCAGCTCACCACTGGACAGGGGAGAGACCCAGTACTTC.

A note on this clone: Other DNA sequences in this sample translate to the same CDR3. This chain links TRBV6-4 with TRBJ2-1, with TRBD2 identical over 7 bases. Trimming cost V 0 bases and J 7 bases; bases outside gene matches: 3. Germline CDR1 is MRHNA and CDR2 is SNTAGT. This CDR3 is 14 amino acids long. The CDR3 is CASSDSGLSNEQFF. The CDR3 DNA reads as TGTGCCAGCAGTGACTCGGGACTATCTAATGAGCAGTTCTTC.

The J gene is TRBJ2-3, the V gene TRBV9; D is undetermined. V lost 3 bases and J 0 bases, leaving 8 bases between the germline ends. The CDR3 has 14 residues. The V gene's germline CDR1 is SGDLS and CDR2 YYNGEE. DNA for the CDR3: TGTGCCAGCAGCGCCATGTCCAGCACAGATACGCAGTATTTT. Protein: CASSAMSSTDTQYF.

The chain employs TRBV13 and TRBJ1-3, with D unclear. Germline CDR1 is PRHDT and CDR2 is FYEKMQ (reference sequence). The CDR3 consists of 14 residues. V gave up 2 bases and J gave up 1 base, with 6 bases separating them. CDR3 nucleotides: TGTGCCAGCAGCTTATGGAGTTCTGGAAACACCATATATTTT. Amino acid sequence: CASSLWSSGNTIYF.

This rearrangement joins TRBV3-1 (or the pseudogene TRBV3-2) to TRBJ1-2; 8 bases line up with TRBD1. The V and J ends lost 0 bases and 8 bases, in that order; junction bases with no gene match: 11. CDR1 LGHDT and CDR2 YNNKEL come from the germline V gene (reference sequence). The CDR3 has 16 amino acids. The chain's CDR3 is CASSQDLGPGGWGYTF. CDR3 sequence (DNA): TGTGCCAGCAGCCAAGATCTTGGCCCAGGGGGCTGGGGCTACACCTTC.

The chain combines TRBV18 with TRBJ2-3; 13 bases fit TRBD2. Germline V gene lookup returns CDR1 KGHSH and CDR2 LQKENI. V was clipped by 5 bases and J by 2 bases; unmatched bases: 16. CDR3 size: 20 residues. The CDR3 nucleotides read TGTGCCAGCTCATCTTGGACAGGGACGGGACTAGCGGGGATCACAGATACGCAGTATTTT. Its translation is CASSSWTGTGLAGITDTQYF.

The chain links TRBV29-1 to TRBJ2-1; 12 nucleotides agree with TRBD2. J gave up 8 bases and V 3 bases, and 8 bases lay outside the gene matches. Per the germline V gene, CDR1 is SQVTM and CDR2 is ANQGSEA. The CDR3 consists of 15 residues. As DNA, the CDR3 is TGCAGCGTTGATCACGCTAGCGGGGGGGTCTATGAGCAGTTCTTC. Translating it yields CSVDHASGGVYEQFF.

The gene calls are TRBV28 and TRBJ2-1; 8 positions match TRBD1. Germline loops: CDR1 MDHEN, CDR2 SYDVKM. This CDR3 has 21 amino acids. The V and J ends lost 9 bases and 0 bases, in that order; junction bases with no gene match: 25. CDR3 sequence: CASIPLPGQAVGGVSYNEQFF. The CDR3 coding sequence is TGTGCCAGTATTCCTCTGCCGGGACAGGCAGTCGGCGGGGTCTCCTACAATGAGCAGTTCTTC. The variable domain in full, with the rest retrieved from reference TRBV28 and TRBJ2-1, is DVKVTQSSRYLVKRTGEKVFLECVQDMDHENMFWYRQDPGLGLRLIYFSYDVKMKEKGDIPEGYSVSREKKERFSLILESASTNQTSMYLCASIPLPGQAVGGVSYNEQFFGPGTRLTVL.

The V gene is TRBV3-1 (or the pseudogene TRBV3-2), the J gene TRBJ1-2; D may be TRBD1 (6 bases). From germline, CDR1 is LGHDT and CDR2 YNNKEL (reference sequence). This CDR3 region has 14 residues. Trimming removed 4 bases from V and 1 base from J, with 10 bases in between. The CDR3 region is CASSPSGDNYGYTF. The CDR3 region has the DNA TGTGCCAGCAGCCCGTCAGGGGATAACTATGGCTACACCTTC.

This chain connects TRBV7-2 to TRBJ1-3, with D uncertain. V was trimmed by 7 bases and J by 2 bases, leaving 12 bases between them. Germline V gene lookup returns CDR1 SGHTA and CDR2 FQGNSA. The CDR3 runs 14 residues. CDR3 in amino acids: CASTAGRAGNTIYF. CDR3 nucleotides: TGTGCCAGCACCGCGGGGAGGGCTGGAAACACCATATATTTT. The whole variable domain, remainder taken from reference TRBV7-2 and TRBJ1-3, is GAGVSQSPSNKVTEKGKDVELRCDPISGHTALYWYRQSLGQGLEFLIYFQGNSAPDKSGLPSDRFSAERTGGSVSTLTIQRTQQEDSAVYLCASTAGRAGNTIYFGEGSWLTVV.

V and J are TRBV19 and TRBJ2-1, with D possibly being TRBD1 (5 bases). The CDR3 consists of 14 residues. Deletions cut 5 bases from V and 2 bases from J, with 10 bases between. Germline V gives CDR1 LNHDA, CDR2 SQIVND (reference sequence). DNA of the CDR3: TGTGCCAGTAGTCAGAGACAGACCTACAATGAGCAGTTCTTC. As protein: CASSQRQTYNEQFF.